This T cell receptor (beta chain) comes out of a study of cytomegalovirus exposure and HLA in healthy donors. Study at large: In terms of ancestry, the Caucasian-associated cluster contained about four fifths of the approximately 400 genotyped donors.

As concerns this clone: The antigen remains undetermined.

Everyone who donated was a healthy bone marrow donor. Regarding the study as a whole: In a later analysis, HLA-associated TCR beta chains were more clonally expanded than equally common others.

Researchers ran the PCR with 60 Vbeta and 13 Jbeta primers. Here immunoSEQ multiplex PCR was the method, and the copy in TCRdb shows in-frame clones only, minus some. The table shows some 140,000 clones, with more than 70% occurring only once. The source of this sequence is a woman in her forties in good health and CMV-seropositive. The sample was PBMCs.

The CDR3 region has the DNA TGTGCCAGCTCTCATCAGGGGGCGATTGCAGCTTTCTTT. Translating gives CASSHQGAIAAFF. The chain joins TRBV18 to TRBJ1-1; 8 bases map to TRBD1. V was clipped by 6 bases and J by 10 bases; unmatched bases: 10. This CDR3 contains 13 residues. Germline V lookup: CDR1 KGHSH, CDR2 LQKENI.